This T cell receptor beta chain was sequenced for a study of cytomegalovirus exposure and HLA in healthy donors. Findings of the study overall: Accurate prediction of most subjects' HLA-A and HLA-B alleles from TCR beta sequences was reported. There were several of the most significant clusters that appeared linked to common viral pathogens in a later analysis.

Worth noting for this clone: What it binds is not known.

The germline V gene encodes CDR1 LGHNT and CDR2 FRNRAP. With 0 bases removed from V and 1 base from J, the gap between germline ends came to 15 bases. CDR3 size: 17 residues. Primers for the PCR totalled 60 Vbeta and 13 Jbeta. Sequencing was performed with immunoSEQ multiplex PCR; in TCRdb, only in-frame clones are kept and a portion is missing. The sample carries 80,000 to 100,000 clones, about 81% recorded once. The sequencing sample was made of PBMCs. The chain has TRBV12-5 and TRBJ1-1; maybe TRBD1 (6 bases). The clonotype was recovered from a man aged 35 to 55 in good health and CMV-seronegative. CDR3 sequence: CASGLVLGGGANTEAFF. As DNA, the CDR3 is TGTGCTAGTGGTTTGGTACTGGGTGGGGGGGCGAACACTGAAGCTTTCTTT. The entire variable domain, with the rest obtained from reference TRBV12-5 and TRBJ1-1, is as follows: DARVTQTPRHKVTEMGQEVTMRCQPILGHNTVFWYRQTMMQGLELLAYFRNRAPLDDSGMPKDRFSAEMPDATLATLKIQPSEPRDSAVYFCASGLVLGGGANTEAFFGQGTRLTVV.